The clone carrying this TCR beta chain showed up many times. The antigen remains unidentified. The data were obtained in a study of T cells in Graves' hyperthyroidism and ophthalmopathy. Looked up from germline, CDR1 is KGHSH and CDR2 is LQKENI. Trimming cost V 0 bases and J 7 bases, with 10 bases left between them. This CDR3 comprises 13 residues. TCR beta CDR3 region amplification was performed from RNA transcripts. The study used the HTBI primer set for a first-round RT-PCR of the TCR CDR3. TCRdb used MiXCR to reprocess the multiplex PCR reads, holding one entry per CDR3 protein. Of about 600,000 distinct CDR3 sequences detected, 16% appear once; the ten largest clones hold approximately 3.5%. Findings and caveats of the study: Ophthalmopathy was distinguished from stable hyperthyroidism by 13 V-J signatures.

The sequenced sample consisted of blood. The V gene is TRBV18, the J gene TRBJ2-7; TRBD1 might be the D (6 bases). This receptor was obtained from a middle-aged woman with Graves' ophthalmopathy. The CDR3 nucleotides read TGTGCCAGCTCACCACCCACAGGGTTGGAGCAGTACTTC. Translating it yields CASSPPTGLEQYF.